Reported below is one T cell receptor beta chain. Its matching antigen is unknown. This entry belongs to a study of cytotoxic CD8 clonotypes in ibrutinib-treated CLL. Regarding the study as a whole: Having risen at ibrutinib response, clonality had fallen back toward baseline by progression. Clonality (at baseline) was higher than in age-matched healthy donors and tracked circulating CD8+ T-cell counts.

Germline CDR1 LGHNA, CDR2 YSLEER. V lost 4 bases to trimming and J lost 4 bases, with 19 bases between them. This CDR3 region has 17 residues. Profiled with immunoSEQ multiplex PCR; TCRdb holds only in-frame clones, not every one. Counted here are over 120,000 clones, roughly 76% occurring once; the ten biggest clones make up about 5%. Material: PBMCs, obtained after 24 months of ibrutinib treatment. The V call is TRBV4-3, the J call TRBJ2-2; D is tentatively TRBD1 or TRBD2 (6 bases each). The sequence was collected from a human donor with chronic lymphocytic leukemia. In DNA form, the CDR3 reads TGCGCCAGCAGCCTGGTTGGGGGGCAGGGTACCACCGGGGAGCTGTTTTTT. Translating it yields CASSLVGGQGTTGELFF.